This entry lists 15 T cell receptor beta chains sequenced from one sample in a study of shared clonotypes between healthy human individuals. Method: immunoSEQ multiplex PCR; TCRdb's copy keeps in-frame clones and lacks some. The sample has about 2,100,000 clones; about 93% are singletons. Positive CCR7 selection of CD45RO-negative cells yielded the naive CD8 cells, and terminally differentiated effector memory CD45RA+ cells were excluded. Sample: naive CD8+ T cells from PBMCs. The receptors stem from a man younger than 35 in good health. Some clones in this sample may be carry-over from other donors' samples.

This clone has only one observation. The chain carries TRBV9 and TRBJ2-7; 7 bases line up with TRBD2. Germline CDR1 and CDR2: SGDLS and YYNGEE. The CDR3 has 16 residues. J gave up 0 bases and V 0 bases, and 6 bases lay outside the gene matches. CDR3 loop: CASSVGSGVLSYEQYF. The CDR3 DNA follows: TGTGCCAGCAGCGTAGGGAGCGGGGTACTCTCCTACGAGCAGTACTTC.

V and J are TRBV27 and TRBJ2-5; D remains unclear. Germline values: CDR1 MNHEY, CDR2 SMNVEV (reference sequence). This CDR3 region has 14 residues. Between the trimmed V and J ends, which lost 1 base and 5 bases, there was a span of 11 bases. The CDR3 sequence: CASSLYGRSETQYF. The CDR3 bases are TGTGCCAGCAGTTTATACGGCCGGAGCGAGACCCAGTACTTC.

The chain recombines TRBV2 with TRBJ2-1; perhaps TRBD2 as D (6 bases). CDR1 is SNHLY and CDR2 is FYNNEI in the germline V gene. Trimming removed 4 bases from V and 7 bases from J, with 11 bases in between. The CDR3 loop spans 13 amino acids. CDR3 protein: CASSAGGWNEQFF. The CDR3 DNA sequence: TGTGCCAGCAGTGCCGGAGGGTGGAATGAGCAGTTCTTC.

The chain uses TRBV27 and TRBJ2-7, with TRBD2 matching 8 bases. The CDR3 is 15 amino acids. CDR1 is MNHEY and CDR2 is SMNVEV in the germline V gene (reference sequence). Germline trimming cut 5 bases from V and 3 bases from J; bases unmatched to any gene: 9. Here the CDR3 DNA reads TGTGCCAGCAGTCCCAATAGCGGGATCCTCTACGAGCAGTACTTC. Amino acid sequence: CASSPNSGILYEQYF.

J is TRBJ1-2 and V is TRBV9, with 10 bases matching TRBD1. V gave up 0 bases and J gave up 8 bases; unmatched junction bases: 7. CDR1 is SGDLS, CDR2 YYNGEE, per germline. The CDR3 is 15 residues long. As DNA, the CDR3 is TGTGCCAGCAGCGTAGGTTCCGGGACAGGGGACGGCTACACCTTC. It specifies CASSVGSGTGDGYTF.

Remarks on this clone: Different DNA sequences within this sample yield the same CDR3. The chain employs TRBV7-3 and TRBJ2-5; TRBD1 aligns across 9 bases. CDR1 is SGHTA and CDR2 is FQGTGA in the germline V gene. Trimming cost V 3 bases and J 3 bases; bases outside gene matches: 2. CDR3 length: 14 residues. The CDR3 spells CASSLTGGEETQYF. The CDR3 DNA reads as TGTGCCAGCAGCTTGACAGGGGGTGAAGAGACCCAGTACTTC. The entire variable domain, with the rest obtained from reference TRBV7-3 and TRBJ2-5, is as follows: GAGVSQTPSNKVTEKGKYVELRCDPISGHTALYWYRQSLGQGPEFLIYFQGTGAADDSGLPNDRFFAVRPEGSVSTLKIQRTERGDSAVYLCASSLTGGEETQYFGPGTRLLVL.

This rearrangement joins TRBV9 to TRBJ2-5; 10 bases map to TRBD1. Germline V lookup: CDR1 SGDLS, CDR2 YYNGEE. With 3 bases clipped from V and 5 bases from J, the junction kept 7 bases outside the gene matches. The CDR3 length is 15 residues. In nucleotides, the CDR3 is TGTGCCAGCAGCGCCCGACAGGGGGCAGGGGAGACCCAGTACTTC. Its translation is CASSARQGAGETQYF.

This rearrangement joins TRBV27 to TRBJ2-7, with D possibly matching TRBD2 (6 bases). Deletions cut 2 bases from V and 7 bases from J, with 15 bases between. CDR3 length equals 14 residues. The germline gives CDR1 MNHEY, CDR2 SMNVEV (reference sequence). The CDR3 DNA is TGTGCCAGCAGTTTAAGGGGCGGGGCGAGGGAGCAGTACTTC. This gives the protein CASSLRGGAREQYF.

The CDR3 region is CASSQRTSGPYNEQFF. CDR3 coding DNA: TGTGCCAGCAGCCAGCGGACTAGCGGGCCCTACAATGAGCAGTTCTTC. The chain recombines TRBV11-3 with TRBJ2-1; 11 positions match TRBD2. The germline gives CDR1 SGHNT, CDR2 YENEEA. Trimming at V came to 5 bases and at J to 2 bases, leaving 5 bases not matched to a gene. The CDR3 totals 16 residues.

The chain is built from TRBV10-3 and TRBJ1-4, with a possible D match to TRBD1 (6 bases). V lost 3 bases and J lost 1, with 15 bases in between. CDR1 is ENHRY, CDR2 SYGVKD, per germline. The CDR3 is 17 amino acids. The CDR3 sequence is CAISDALAGVTNEKLFF. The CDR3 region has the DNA TGTGCCATCAGTGACGCGCTGGCAGGGGTAACTAATGAAAAACTGTTTTTT.

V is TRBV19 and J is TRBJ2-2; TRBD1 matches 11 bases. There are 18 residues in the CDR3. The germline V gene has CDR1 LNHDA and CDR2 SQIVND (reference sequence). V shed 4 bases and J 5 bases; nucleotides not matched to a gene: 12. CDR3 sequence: CASSNTYMGQGETGELFF. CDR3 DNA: TGTGCCAGTAGTAACACATATATGGGACAGGGGGAAACCGGGGAGCTGTTTTTT.

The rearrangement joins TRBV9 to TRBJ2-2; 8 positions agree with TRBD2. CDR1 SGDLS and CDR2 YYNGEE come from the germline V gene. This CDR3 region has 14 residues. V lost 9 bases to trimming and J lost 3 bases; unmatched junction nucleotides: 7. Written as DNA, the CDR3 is TGTGCCACCTCTCCAGCGGGAGACACCGGGGAGCTGTTTTTT. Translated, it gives CATSPAGDTGELFF.

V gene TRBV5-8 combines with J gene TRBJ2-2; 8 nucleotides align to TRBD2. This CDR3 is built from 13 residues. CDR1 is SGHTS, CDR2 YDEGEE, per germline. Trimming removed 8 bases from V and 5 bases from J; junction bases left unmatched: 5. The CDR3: CASPGLETGELFF. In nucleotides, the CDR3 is TGTGCCAGTCCGGGACTAGAAACCGGGGAGCTGTTTTTT.

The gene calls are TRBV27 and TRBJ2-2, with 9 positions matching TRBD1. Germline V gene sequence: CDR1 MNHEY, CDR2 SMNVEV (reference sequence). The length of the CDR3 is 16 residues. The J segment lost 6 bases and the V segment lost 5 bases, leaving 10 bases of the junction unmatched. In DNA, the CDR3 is TGTGCCAGCAGTCTAGGGACAGGGTTTGGGTCCGGGGAGCTGTTTTTT. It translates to CASSLGTGFGSGELFF.

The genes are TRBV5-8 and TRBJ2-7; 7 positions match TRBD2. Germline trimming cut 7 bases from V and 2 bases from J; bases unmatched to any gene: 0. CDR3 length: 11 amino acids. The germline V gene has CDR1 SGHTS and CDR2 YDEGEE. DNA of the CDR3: TGTGCCAGCGGGGGGGCCTACGAGCAGTACTTC. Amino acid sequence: CASGGAYEQYF.